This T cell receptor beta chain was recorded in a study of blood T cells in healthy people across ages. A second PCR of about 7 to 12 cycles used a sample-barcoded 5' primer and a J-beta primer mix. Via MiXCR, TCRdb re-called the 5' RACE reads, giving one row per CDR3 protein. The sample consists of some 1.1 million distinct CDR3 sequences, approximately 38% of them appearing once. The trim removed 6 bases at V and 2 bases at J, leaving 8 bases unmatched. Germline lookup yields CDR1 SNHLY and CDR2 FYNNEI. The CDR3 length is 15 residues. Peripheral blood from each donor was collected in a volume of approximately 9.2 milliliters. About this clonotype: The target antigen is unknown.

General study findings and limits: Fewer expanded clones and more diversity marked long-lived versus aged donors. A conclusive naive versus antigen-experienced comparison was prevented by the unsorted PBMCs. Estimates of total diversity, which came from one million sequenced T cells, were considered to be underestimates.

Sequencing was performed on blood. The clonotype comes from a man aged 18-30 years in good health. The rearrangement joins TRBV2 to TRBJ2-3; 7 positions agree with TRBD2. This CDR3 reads CASSLQSGVTDTQYF. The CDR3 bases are TGTGCCAGCAGCTTGCAAAGCGGGGTCACAGATACGCAGTATTTT.